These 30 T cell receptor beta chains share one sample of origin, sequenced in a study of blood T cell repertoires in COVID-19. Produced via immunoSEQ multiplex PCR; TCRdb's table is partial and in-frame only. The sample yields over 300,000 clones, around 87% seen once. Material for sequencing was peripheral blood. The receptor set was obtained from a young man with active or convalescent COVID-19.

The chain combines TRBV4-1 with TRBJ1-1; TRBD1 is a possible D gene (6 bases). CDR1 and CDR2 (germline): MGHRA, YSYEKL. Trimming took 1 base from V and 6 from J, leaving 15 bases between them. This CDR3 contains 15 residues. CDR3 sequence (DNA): TGCGCCAGCAGCCAAGTTCCTCAAGGACAGCCTGAAGCTTTCTTT. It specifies CASSQVPQGQPEAFF.

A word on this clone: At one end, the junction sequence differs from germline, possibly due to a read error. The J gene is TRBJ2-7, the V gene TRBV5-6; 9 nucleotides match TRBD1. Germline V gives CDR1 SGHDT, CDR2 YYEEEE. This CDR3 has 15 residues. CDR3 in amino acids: CASSLRGTGPYAQYF. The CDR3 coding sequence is TGTGCCAGCAGCTTGCGGGGGACAGGGCCCTACGCGCAGTACTTC.

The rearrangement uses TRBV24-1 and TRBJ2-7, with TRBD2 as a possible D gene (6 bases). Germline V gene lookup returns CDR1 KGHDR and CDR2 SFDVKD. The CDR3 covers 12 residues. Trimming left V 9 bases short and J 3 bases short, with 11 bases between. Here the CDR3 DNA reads TGTGCCACCGGATGTAGCGGCTACGAGCAGTACTTC. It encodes CATGCSGYEQYF.

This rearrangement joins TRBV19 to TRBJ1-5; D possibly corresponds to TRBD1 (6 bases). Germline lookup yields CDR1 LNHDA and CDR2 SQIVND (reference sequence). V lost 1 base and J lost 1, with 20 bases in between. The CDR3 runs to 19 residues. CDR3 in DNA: TGTGCCAGTAGTATAGGCGTCAGGGGATCTTTTAGGAGCAATCAGCCCCAGCATTTT. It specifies CASSIGVRGSFRSNQPQHF.

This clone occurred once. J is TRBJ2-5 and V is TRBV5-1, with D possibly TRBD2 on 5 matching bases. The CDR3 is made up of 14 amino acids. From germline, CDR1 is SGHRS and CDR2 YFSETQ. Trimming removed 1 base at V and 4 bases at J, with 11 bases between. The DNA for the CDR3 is TGCGCCAGCAGCTTGTCACCCAGCGGAGAGACCCAGTACTTC. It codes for CASSLSPSGETQYF.

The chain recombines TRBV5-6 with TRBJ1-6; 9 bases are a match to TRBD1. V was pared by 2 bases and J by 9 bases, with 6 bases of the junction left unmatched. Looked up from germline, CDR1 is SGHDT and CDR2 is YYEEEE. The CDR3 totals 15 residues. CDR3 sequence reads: CASSFRDRAFSPLHF. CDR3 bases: TGTGCCAGCAGCTTCCGGGACAGGGCATTTTCACCCCTCCACTTT.

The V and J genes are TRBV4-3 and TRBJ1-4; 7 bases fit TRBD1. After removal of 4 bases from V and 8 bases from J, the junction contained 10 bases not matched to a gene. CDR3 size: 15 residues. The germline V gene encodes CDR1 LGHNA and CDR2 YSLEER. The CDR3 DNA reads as TGCGCCAGCAGCCCTAAGGGACAGACCACGGAAAAACTGTTTTTT. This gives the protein CASSPKGQTTEKLFF.

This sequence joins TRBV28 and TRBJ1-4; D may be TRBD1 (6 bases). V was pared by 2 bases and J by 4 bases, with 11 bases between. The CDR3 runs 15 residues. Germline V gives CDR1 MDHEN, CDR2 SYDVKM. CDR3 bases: TGTGCCAGCAGTTTACGCAGGGGTCATAATGAAAAACTGTTTTTT. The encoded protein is CASSLRRGHNEKLFF.

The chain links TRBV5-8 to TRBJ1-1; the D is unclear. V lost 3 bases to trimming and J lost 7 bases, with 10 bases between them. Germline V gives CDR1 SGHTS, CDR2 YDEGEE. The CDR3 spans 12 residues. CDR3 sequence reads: CASSSEGYEAFF. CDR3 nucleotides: TGTGCCAGCAGCTCGGAGGGATATGAAGCTTTCTTT.

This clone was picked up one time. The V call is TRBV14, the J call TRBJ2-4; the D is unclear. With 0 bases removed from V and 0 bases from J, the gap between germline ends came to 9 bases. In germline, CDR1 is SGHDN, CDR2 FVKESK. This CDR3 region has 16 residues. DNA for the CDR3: TGTGCCAGCAGCCAAGAATCTGTGTCAGCCAAAAACATTCAGTACTTC. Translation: CASSQESVSAKNIQYF.

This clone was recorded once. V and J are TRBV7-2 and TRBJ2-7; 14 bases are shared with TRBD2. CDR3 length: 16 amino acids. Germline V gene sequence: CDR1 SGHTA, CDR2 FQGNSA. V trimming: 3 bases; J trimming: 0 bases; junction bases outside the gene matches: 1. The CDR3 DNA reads TGTGCCAGCAGCTTTGGGACTAGCGGGAGCTCCTACGAGCAGTACTTC. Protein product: CASSFGTSGSSYEQYF.

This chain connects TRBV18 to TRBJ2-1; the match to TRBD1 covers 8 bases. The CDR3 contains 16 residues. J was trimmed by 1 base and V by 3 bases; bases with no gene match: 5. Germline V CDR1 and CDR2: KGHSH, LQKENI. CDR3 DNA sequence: TGTGCCAGCTCACCCCGGACAGGGTCGTCCTACAATGAGCAGTTCTTC. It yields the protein CASSPRTGSSYNEQFF. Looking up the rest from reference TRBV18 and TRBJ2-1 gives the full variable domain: NAGVMQNPRHLVRRRGQEARLRCSPMKGHSHVYWYRQLPEEGLKFMVYLQKENIIDESGMPKERFSAEFPKEGPSILRIQQVVRGDSAAYFCASSPRTGSSYNEQFFGPGTRLTVL.

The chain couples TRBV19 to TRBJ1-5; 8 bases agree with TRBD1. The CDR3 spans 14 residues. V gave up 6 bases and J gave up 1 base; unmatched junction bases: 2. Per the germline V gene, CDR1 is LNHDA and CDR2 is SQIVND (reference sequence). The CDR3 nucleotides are TGTGCCAGTAGGTGGACAGGGAGCAATCAGCCCCAGCATTTT. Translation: CASRWTGSNQPQHF.

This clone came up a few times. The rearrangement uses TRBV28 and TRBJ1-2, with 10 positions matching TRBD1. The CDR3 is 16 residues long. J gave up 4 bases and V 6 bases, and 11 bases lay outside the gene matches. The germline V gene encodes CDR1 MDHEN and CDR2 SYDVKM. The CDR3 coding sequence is TGTGCCAGCAGAGGGGACAGGGGAAAGGGTCGCTATGGCTACACCTTC. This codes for CASRGDRGKGRYGYTF.

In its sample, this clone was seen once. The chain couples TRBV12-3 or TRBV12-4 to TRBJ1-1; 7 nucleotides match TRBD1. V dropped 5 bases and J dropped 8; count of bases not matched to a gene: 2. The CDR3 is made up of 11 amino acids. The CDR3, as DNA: TGTGCCAGCAGTCTGACAGGGGAAGCTTTCTTT. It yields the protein CASSLTGEAFF.

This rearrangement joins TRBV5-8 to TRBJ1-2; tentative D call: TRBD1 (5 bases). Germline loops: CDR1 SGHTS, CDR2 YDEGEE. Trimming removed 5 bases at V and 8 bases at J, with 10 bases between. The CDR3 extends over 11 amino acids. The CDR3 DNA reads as TGTGCCAGCAGTTTGACAGTCGGCTACACCTTC. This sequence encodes CASSLTVGYTF.

The CDR3 region has the DNA TGTGCCAGCATGAAAGACAGGGGGAATCAGCCCCAGCATTTT. Its translation is CASMKDRGNQPQHF. V gene TRBV2 combines with J gene TRBJ1-5; TRBD1 matches 9 bases. CDR3 length: 14 residues. CDR1 is SNHLY, CDR2 FYNNEI, per germline. J was trimmed by 4 bases and V by 7 bases; bases with no gene match: 5.

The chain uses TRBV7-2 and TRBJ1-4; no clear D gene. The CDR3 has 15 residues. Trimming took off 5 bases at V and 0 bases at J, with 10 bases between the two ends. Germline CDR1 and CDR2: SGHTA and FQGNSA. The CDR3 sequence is CASSGFGSTNEKLFF. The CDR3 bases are TGTGCCAGCAGCGGGTTCGGGTCAACTAATGAAAAACTGTTTTTT.

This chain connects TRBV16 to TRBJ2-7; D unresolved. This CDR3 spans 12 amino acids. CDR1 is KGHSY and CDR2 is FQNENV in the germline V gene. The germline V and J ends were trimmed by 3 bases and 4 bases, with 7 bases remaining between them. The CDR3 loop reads CASSQGFYEQYF. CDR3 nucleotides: TGTGCCAGCAGCCAGGGCTTTTACGAGCAGTACTTC.

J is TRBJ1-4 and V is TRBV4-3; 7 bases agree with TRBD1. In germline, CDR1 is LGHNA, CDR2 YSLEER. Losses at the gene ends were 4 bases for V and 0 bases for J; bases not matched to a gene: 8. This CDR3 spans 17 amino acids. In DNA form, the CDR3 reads TGCGCCAGCAGCCCTGGGACAGCCCATGCAACTAATGAAAAACTGTTTTTT. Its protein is CASSPGTAHATNEKLFF.

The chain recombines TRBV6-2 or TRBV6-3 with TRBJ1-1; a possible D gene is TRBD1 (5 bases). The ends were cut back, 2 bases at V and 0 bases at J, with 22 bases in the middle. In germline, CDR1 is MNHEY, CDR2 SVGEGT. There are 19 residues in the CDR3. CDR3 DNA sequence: TGTGCCAGCAGTTACGGTAGGGGATCGGGTACGTTTCTGAACACTGAAGCTTTCTTT. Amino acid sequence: CASSYGRGSGTFLNTEAFF.

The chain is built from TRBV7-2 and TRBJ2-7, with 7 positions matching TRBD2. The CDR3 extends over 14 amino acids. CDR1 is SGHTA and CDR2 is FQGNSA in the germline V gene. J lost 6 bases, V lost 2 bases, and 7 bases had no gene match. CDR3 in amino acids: CASSLMREGLEQYF. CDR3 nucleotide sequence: TGTGCCAGCAGCTTAATGAGGGAGGGCCTCGAGCAGTACTTC.

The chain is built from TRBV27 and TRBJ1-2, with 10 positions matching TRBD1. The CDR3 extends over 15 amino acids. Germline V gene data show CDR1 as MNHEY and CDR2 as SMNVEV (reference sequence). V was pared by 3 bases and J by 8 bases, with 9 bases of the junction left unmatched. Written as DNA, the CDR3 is TGTGCCAGCAGTTTCGACCGACAGGGGGCGGGCGGCTACACCTTC. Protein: CASSFDRQGAGGYTF.

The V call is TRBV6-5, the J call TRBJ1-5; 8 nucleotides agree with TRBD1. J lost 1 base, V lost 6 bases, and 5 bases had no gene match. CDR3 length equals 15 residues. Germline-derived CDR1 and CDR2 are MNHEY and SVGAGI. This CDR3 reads CASRTDRASNQPQHF. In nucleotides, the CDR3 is TGTGCCAGCAGAACGGACAGGGCCAGCAATCAGCCCCAGCATTTT.

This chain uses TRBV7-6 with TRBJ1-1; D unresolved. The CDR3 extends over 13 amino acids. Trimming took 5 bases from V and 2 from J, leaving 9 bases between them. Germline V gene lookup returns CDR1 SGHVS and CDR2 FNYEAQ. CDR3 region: CASSLSYNTEAFF. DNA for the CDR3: TGTGCCAGCAGCCTCTCTTATAACACTGAAGCTTTCTTT.

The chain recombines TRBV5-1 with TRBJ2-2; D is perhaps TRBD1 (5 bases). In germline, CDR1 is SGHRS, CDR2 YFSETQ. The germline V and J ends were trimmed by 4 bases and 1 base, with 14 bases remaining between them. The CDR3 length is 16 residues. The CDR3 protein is CASSPLLGENTGELFF. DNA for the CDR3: TGCGCCAGCAGCCCGCTATTAGGGGAGAACACCGGGGAGCTGTTTTTT.

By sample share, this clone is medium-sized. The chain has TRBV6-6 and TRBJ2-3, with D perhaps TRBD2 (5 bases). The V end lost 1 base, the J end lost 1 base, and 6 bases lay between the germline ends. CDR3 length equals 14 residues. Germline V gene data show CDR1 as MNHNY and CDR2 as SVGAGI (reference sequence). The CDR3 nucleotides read TGTGCCAGCAGTTACTTGGAGGGCACAGATACGCAGTATTTT. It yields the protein CASSYLEGTDTQYF.

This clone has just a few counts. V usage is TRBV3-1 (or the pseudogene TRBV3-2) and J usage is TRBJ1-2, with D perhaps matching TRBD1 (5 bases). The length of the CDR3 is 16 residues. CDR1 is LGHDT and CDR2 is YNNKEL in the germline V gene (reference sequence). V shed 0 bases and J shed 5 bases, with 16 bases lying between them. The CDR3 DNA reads TGTGCCAGCAGCCAAGAGCGTCAGGGAAAGGGATATGGCTACACCTTC. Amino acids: CASSQERQGKGYGYTF.

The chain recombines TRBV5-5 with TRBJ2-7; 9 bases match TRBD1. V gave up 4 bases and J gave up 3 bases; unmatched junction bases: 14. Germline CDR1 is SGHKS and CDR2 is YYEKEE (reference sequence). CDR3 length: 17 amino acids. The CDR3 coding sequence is TGTGCCAGCAGCGTACCGGGACAGGGTAATCCCCGCTACGAGCAGTACTTC. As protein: CASSVPGQGNPRYEQYF.

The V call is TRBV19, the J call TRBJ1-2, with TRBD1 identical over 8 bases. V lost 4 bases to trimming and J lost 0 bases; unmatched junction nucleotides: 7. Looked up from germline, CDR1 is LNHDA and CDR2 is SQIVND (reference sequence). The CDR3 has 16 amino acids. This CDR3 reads CASSRTSTGANYGYTF. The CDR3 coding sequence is TGTGCCAGTAGTAGGACCTCGACAGGGGCTAACTATGGCTACACCTTC.